Shown below are 7 T cell receptor beta chains from a single sample sequenced in a study of early T cells in non-severe SARS-CoV-2 infection. TCRdb independently ran MiXCR on the 5' RACE reads; one entry per CDR3 protein. This table holds roughly 28,000 distinct CDR3 sequences, roughly 4% found once. Sequenced: whole blood. These receptors originate from an adult who was a healthcare worker with PCR-confirmed SARS-CoV-2 infection or an uninfected control (not recorded which).

This clonotype was seen repeatedly, ten times or more. Germline and junction disagree at one end, which may indicate a read error. The V and J genes are TRBV20-1 and TRBJ2-2, with 9 bases lining up with TRBD2. The CDR3 runs to 15 residues. Germline values: CDR1 DFQATT, CDR2 SNEGSKA (reference sequence). The chain's CDR3 is CSARRGGPNPGELFF. CDR3 sequence (DNA): TGCAGTGCTAGGCGGGGGGGCCCGAACCCCGGGGAGCTGTTTTTT.

This clonotype is labeled medium-sized. The chain combines TRBV5-6 with TRBJ1-2; no reliable D call. CDR3 length: 12 residues. The germline V gene has CDR1 SGHDT and CDR2 YYEEEE. V was clipped by 5 bases and J by 8 bases, with 13 bases between them. The CDR3 loop reads CASSVQIGGYTF. The DNA of the CDR3 is TGTGCCAGCAGTGTTCAAATTGGAGGCTACACCTTC.

V is TRBV11-3 and J is TRBJ2-2, with D perhaps matching TRBD1 (6 bases). The germline V gene encodes CDR1 SGHNT and CDR2 YENEEA. Deletions cut 2 bases from V and 9 bases from J, with 7 bases between. This CDR3 has 12 amino acids. In DNA, the CDR3 is TGTGCCAGCAGCTTAACAGGGAGGGAGCTGTTTTTT. Amino acids: CASSLTGRELFF.

The sample holds many counts of this clonotype. The chain has TRBV18 and TRBJ2-6, with 8 bases aligning to TRBD1. The CDR3 has 17 amino acids. V lost 5 bases, J lost 0 bases, and 6 bases stayed unmatched. CDR1 and CDR2 (germline): KGHSH, LQKENI. The CDR3 is CASSTSTGGSGANVLTF. Here the CDR3 DNA reads TGTGCCAGCTCAACCTCAACAGGGGGCTCTGGGGCCAACGTCCTGACTTTC.

This clonotype was observed at least ten times. This rearrangement joins TRBV5-1 to TRBJ2-5; D remains ambiguous. CDR1 and CDR2 (germline): SGHRS, YFSETQ. The CDR3 spans 12 residues. The V and J ends lost 4 bases and 1 base respectively, with 5 bases between them. The CDR3 reads CASSPTQETQYF. The CDR3, as DNA: TGCGCCAGCAGCCCAACCCAAGAGACCCAGTACTTC.

This clonotype is medium-sized in the sample. The genes are TRBV11-2 and TRBJ2-3; no clear D. Germline CDR1 reads SGHAT; CDR2 reads FQNNGV. This CDR3 region has 14 residues. With 0 bases removed from V and 2 bases from J, the gap between germline ends came to 6 bases. Written as DNA, the CDR3 is TGTGCCAGCAGCTTAGACTTATCCACAGATACGCAGTATTTT. Translating it yields CASSLDLSTDTQYF.

Ten or more counts support this clonotype. The chain links TRBV29-1 to TRBJ2-6, with a weak D call TRBD1 (6 bases). The CDR3 length is 17 residues. Germline V CDR1 and CDR2: SQVTM, ANQGSEA. V was pared by 4 bases and J by 0 bases, with 16 bases between. CDR3 DNA sequence: TGCAGCGTTGGAGGGACGACAGGTTTCTCTGGGGCCAACGTCCTGACTTTC. As protein: CSVGGTTGFSGANVLTF.